These 25 T cell receptor beta chains share one sample of origin, sequenced in a study of cytomegalovirus exposure and HLA in healthy donors. PCR used 60 Vbeta primers and 13 Jbeta primers. Libraries were prepared by immunoSEQ multiplex PCR; TCRdb keeps only in-frame clonotypes and omits some of them. This sample's table reports 96,000 or so clones. The sequencing sample was made of PBMCs. These receptors all stem from a woman in her thirties in good health and CMV-seronegative.

The chain has TRBV11-3 and TRBJ1-1; 9 bases align to TRBD1. Germline V gene data show CDR1 as SGHNT and CDR2 as YENEEA. The CDR3 runs to 16 residues. The J segment lost 6 bases and the V segment lost 1 base, leaving 9 bases of the junction unmatched. The CDR3 protein is CASSLGGQGKKAEAFF. The CDR3 DNA reads as TGTGCCAGCAGCTTAGGGGGACAGGGTAAGAAAGCTGAAGCTTTCTTT.

Here the CDR3 DNA reads TGTGCCACCAGCACCGGACTAGCGGGAGTTTACGAGCAGTACTTC. Amino acids: CATSTGLAGVYEQYF. The chain links TRBV15 to TRBJ2-7; 13 bases are shared with TRBD2. Germline trimming cut 4 bases from V and 4 bases from J; bases unmatched to any gene: 4. The CDR3 runs 15 residues. Germline V gene lookup returns CDR1 LNHNV and CDR2 YYDKDF (reference sequence).

V is TRBV6-1 and J is TRBJ2-7; 8 positions match TRBD2. Germline V gene lookup returns CDR1 MNHNS and CDR2 SASEGT. The CDR3 runs to 15 residues. V gave up 4 bases and J gave up 6 bases; unmatched junction bases: 11. CDR3 nucleotide sequence: TGTGCCAGCAGTGCCCCGGGAGGGAAGTTCTCCGAGCAGTACTTC. It encodes CASSAPGGKFSEQYF.

Worth noting for this clone: A read error may produce the germline difference seen at one junction end. The rearrangement uses TRBV19 and TRBJ2-2; 9 positions agree with TRBD2. CDR3 length: 15 residues. The germline gives CDR1 LNHDA, CDR2 SQIVND (reference sequence). The CDR3 DNA is TGTGCGAGTAAAGTAGCGGGAGTGGACACCGGGGAGCTGTTTTTT. Its translation is CASKVAGVDTGELFF.

The chain has TRBV5-6 and TRBJ2-3; D might be TRBD2 (7 bases). This CDR3 spans 16 amino acids. Germline V gene lookup returns CDR1 SGHDT and CDR2 YYEEEE. V was shortened by 0 bases and J by 7 bases, with 18 bases between the two germline ends. The CDR3, as DNA: TGTGCCAGCAGCTTGGATATAGGGGGGGGGCCACATACGCAGTATTTT. Protein: CASSLDIGGGPHTQYF.

The CDR3 is CASSRGPTSYEQYF. As DNA, the CDR3 is TGTGCCAGCAGCCGAGGGCCGACCTCCTACGAGCAGTACTTC. This rearrangement joins TRBV11-2 to TRBJ2-7, with D possibly being TRBD2 (5 bases). Trimming removed 5 bases from V and 0 bases from J, with 11 bases in between. Per the germline V gene, CDR1 is SGHAT and CDR2 is FQNNGV. The CDR3 is 14 residues long.

V is TRBV19 and J is TRBJ1-1; D may be TRBD1 (5 bases). With 3 bases removed from V and 3 bases from J, the gap between germline ends came to 11 bases. Germline lookup yields CDR1 LNHDA and CDR2 SQIVND (reference sequence). The CDR3 has 14 residues. The CDR3 bases are TGTGCCAGTAGTATTAGAGGCAGGGACACTGAAGCTTTCTTT. Amino acids: CASSIRGRDTEAFF.

The rearrangement links TRBV5-4 to TRBJ2-7, with 9 bases lining up with TRBD1. The V gene's germline CDR1 is SGHNT and CDR2 YYREEE (reference sequence). The CDR3 runs to 14 residues. With V trimmed by 4 bases and J by 2 bases, 4 bases remained unmatched. The CDR3 reads CASSLGDRAYEQYF. CDR3 in DNA: TGTGCCAGCAGCCTCGGGGACAGGGCCTACGAGCAGTACTTC.

This sequence joins TRBV4-1 and TRBJ1-1; 7 bases are shared with TRBD1. Germline V CDR1 and CDR2: MGHRA, YSYEKL. This CDR3 has 15 residues. V dropped 4 bases and J dropped 0; count of bases not matched to a gene: 5. The CDR3 loop is CASSLPDRMNTEAFF. CDR3 sequence (DNA): TGCGCCAGCAGCCTTCCGGACAGGATGAACACTGAAGCTTTCTTT.

The chain combines TRBV5-5 with TRBJ2-7, with TRBD1 identical over 10 bases. Germline loops: CDR1 SGHKS, CDR2 YYEKEE (reference sequence). The CDR3 is 17 residues long. Trimming removed 4 bases from V and 3 bases from J; junction bases left unmatched: 13. The chain's CDR3 is CASSLNTGTGVGYEQYF. CDR3 sequence (DNA): TGTGCCAGCAGCCTCAACACCGGGACAGGGGTGGGCTACGAGCAGTACTTC.

The J gene is TRBJ1-4, the V gene TRBV7-8; 9 nucleotides match TRBD1. The CDR3 runs 14 residues. V was pared by 3 bases and J by 7 bases, with 3 bases of the junction left unmatched. The germline V gene has CDR1 SGHVS and CDR2 FQNEAQ. The CDR3 here is CASSFTGGVEKLFF. CDR3 nucleotide sequence: TGTGCCAGCAGCTTTACAGGGGGCGTTGAAAAACTGTTTTTT.

V gene TRBV6-5 combines with J gene TRBJ1-5; D not resolved. Trimming left V 6 bases short and J 7 bases short, with 10 bases between. CDR3 length: 12 residues. CDR1 is MNHEY, CDR2 SVGAGI, per germline. In nucleotides, the CDR3 is TGTGCCAGCAGGGAAAGAGGGCAGCCCCAGCATTTT. Translating it yields CASRERGQPQHF.

The V and J genes are TRBV28 and TRBJ2-7; TRBD2 aligns across 14 bases. The CDR3 is made up of 15 amino acids. Germline V lookup: CDR1 MDHEN, CDR2 SYDVKM. After removal of 7 bases from V and 6 bases from J, the junction contained 8 bases not matched to a gene. Written as DNA, the CDR3 is TGTGCCAGCAACCCCCCGGGACTAGCGGGAGTCGAGCAGTACTTC. Its translation is CASNPPGLAGVEQYF.

The rearrangement joins TRBV15 to TRBJ2-7; maybe TRBD1 (6 bases). CDR3 size: 15 residues. V lost 5 bases and J 2 bases, leaving 16 bases between the germline ends. CDR1 LNHNV and CDR2 YYDKDF come from the germline V gene (reference sequence). The CDR3 coding sequence is TGTGCCACCAGCGGCAGAGACAGGAACCCCTACGAGCAGTACTTC. Its translation: CATSGRDRNPYEQYF.

The chain links TRBV6-1 to TRBJ1-6, with 9 bases identical to TRBD1. The CDR3 spans 15 residues. Trimming took 1 base from V and 6 from J; bases not matched to a gene: 1. CDR1 MNHNS and CDR2 SASEGT come from the germline V gene. The CDR3 bases are TGTGCCAGCAGTGAAGGGGACAGGGTTAATTCACCCCTCCACTTT. Its protein is CASSEGDRVNSPLHF.

V is TRBV27 and J is TRBJ2-5; the match to TRBD1 covers 12 bases. The germline V gene has CDR1 MNHEY and CDR2 SMNVEV (reference sequence). CDR3 size: 15 residues. The ends lost 6 bases at V and 4 bases at J; junction bases unmatched: 6. The CDR3 here is CASRRDRGLGETQYF. Written as DNA, the CDR3 is TGTGCCAGCAGGCGGGACAGGGGGCTCGGAGAGACCCAGTACTTC.

As concerns this clone: An end of the junction does not agree with germline; a read error may underlie this. J is TRBJ2-3 and V is TRBV7-7; perhaps TRBD2 as D (6 bases). This CDR3 spans 16 amino acids. Germline CDR1 is SSHAT and CDR2 is FNYEAQ (reference sequence). For the CDR3, the DNA is TGTGCTAGCAGCTTAGGAGTGGGGGGAAGCGCAGATACGCAGTATTTT. It yields the protein CASSLGVGGSADTQYF.

CDR3 sequence: CASSSSGGIHEQYF. The CDR3 DNA follows: TGTGCCAGCAGTTCTAGCGGGGGGATCCACGAGCAGTACTTC. This chain joins TRBV6-5 and TRBJ2-7; 11 bases map to TRBD2. CDR1 is MNHEY and CDR2 is SVGAGI in the germline V gene. The CDR3 is 14 residues long. The V segment lost 4 bases and the J segment 5 bases; nucleotides outside the gene matches: 4.

The chain carries TRBV14 and TRBJ1-1; 9 bases agree with TRBD1. The CDR3 loop spans 18 amino acids. Germline V lookup: CDR1 SGHDN, CDR2 FVKESK. V lost 1 base and J lost 0; bases outside the gene matches: 9. The CDR3 reads CASSQVIQGASLNTEAFF. CDR3 DNA: TGTGCCAGCAGCCAAGTTATACAGGGGGCTTCCTTGAACACTGAAGCTTTCTTT.

J is TRBJ2-7 and V is TRBV11-2, with D perhaps matching TRBD1 (6 bases). Trimming pared 3 bases from V and 6 bases from J, leaving 18 bases between. CDR1 and CDR2 (germline): SGHAT, FQNNGV. CDR3 length: 15 amino acids. CDR3 nucleotide sequence: TGTGCCAGCAGCTTGGTGGGGCAGGGGTCTCGCGAGCAGTACTTC. Amino acid sequence: CASSLVGQGSREQYF.

This chain uses TRBV2 with TRBJ2-7; TRBD2 is a possible D gene (5 bases). Trimming removed 6 bases at V and 3 bases at J, with 9 bases between. The CDR3 length is 12 residues. Per germline, CDR1 SNHLY and CDR2 FYNNEI. The CDR3 here is CASRTRGYEQYF. CDR3 DNA sequence: TGTGCCAGCAGAACCCGGGGCTACGAGCAGTACTTC.

The rearrangement uses TRBV6-4 and TRBJ1-1; D is ambiguous. V lost 2 bases and J 5 bases, leaving 9 bases between the germline ends. This CDR3 has 13 residues. Germline assignment: CDR1 MRHNA and CDR2 SNTAGT. The CDR3 DNA is TGTGCCAGCAGTGACGGGCCTGAGACTGAAGCTTTCTTT. It specifies CASSDGPETEAFF.

The chain combines TRBV28 with TRBJ2-3, with D tentatively TRBD2 (6 bases). In germline, CDR1 is MDHEN, CDR2 SYDVKM. This CDR3 has 15 amino acids. V was clipped by 8 bases and J by 0 bases, with 15 bases between them. DNA of the CDR3: TGTGCCAGCTGGGACTGGAACAAAAGCACAGATACGCAGTATTTT. Translated: CASWDWNKSTDTQYF.

The gene calls are TRBV15 and TRBJ2-7; possibly TRBD2 for D (7 bases). Trimming took off 0 bases at V and 2 bases at J, with 17 bases between the two ends. Germline V gene lookup returns CDR1 LNHNV and CDR2 YYDKDF (reference sequence). The CDR3 loop spans 17 amino acids. The CDR3 loop is CATSRDLVQGGAYEQYF. The DNA of the CDR3 is TGTGCCACCAGCAGAGATCTCGTACAGGGAGGGGCCTACGAGCAGTACTTC.

The CDR3 reads CASSRNDRVTYEQYF. The CDR3, as DNA: TGTGCCAGCAGCCGGAACGACAGGGTTACCTACGAGCAGTACTTC. V gene TRBV2 combines with J gene TRBJ2-7, with 7 bases aligning to TRBD1. Germline V lookup: CDR1 SNHLY, CDR2 FYNNEI. V gave up 6 bases and J gave up 2 bases; unmatched junction bases: 10. The CDR3 sequence is 15 residues long.